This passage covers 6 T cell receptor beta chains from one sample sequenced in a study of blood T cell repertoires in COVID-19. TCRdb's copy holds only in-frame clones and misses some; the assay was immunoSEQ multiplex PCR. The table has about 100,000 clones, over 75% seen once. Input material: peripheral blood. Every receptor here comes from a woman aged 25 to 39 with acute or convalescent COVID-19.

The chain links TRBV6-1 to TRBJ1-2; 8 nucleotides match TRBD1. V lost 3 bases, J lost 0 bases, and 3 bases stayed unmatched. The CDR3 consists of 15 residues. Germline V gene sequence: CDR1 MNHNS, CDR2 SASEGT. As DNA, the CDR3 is TGTGCCAGCAGTGACAGGGACAGGTCTAACTATGGCTACACCTTC. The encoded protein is CASSDRDRSNYGYTF.

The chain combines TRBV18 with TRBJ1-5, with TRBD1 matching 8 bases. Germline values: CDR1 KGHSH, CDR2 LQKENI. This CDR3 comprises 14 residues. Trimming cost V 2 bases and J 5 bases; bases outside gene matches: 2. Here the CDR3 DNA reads TGTGCCAGCTCACCAACAGGGGGAGATCAGCCCCAGCATTTT. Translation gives CASSPTGGDQPQHF.

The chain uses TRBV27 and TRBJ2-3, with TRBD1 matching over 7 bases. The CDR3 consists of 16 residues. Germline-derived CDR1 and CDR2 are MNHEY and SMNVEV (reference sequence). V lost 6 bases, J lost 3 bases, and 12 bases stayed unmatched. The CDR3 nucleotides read TGTGCCAGCAGAATAGGAAGGGGGCGTGGGACAGATACGCAGTATTTT. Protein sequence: CASRIGRGRGTDTQYF.

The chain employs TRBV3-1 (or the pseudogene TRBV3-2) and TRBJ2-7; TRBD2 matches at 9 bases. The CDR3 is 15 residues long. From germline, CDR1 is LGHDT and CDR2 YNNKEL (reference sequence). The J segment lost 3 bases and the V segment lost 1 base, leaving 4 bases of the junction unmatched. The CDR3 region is CASSQGGAGGYEQYF. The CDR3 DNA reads TGTGCCAGCAGCCAAGGGGGAGCGGGGGGCTACGAGCAGTACTTC.

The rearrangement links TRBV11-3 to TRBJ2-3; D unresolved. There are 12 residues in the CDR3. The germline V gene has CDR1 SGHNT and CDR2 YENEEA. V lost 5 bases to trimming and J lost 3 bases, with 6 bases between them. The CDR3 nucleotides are TGTGCCAGCAGCCCCGGGACAGATACGCAGTATTTT. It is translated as CASSPGTDTQYF.

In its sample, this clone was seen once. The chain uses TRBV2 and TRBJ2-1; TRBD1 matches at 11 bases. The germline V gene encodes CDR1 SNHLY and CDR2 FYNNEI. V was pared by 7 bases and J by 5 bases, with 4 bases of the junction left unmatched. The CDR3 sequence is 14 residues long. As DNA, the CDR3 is TGTGCCAGCACTGGACAGGGGGCTAACAATGAGCAGTTCTTC. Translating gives CASTGQGANNEQFF.